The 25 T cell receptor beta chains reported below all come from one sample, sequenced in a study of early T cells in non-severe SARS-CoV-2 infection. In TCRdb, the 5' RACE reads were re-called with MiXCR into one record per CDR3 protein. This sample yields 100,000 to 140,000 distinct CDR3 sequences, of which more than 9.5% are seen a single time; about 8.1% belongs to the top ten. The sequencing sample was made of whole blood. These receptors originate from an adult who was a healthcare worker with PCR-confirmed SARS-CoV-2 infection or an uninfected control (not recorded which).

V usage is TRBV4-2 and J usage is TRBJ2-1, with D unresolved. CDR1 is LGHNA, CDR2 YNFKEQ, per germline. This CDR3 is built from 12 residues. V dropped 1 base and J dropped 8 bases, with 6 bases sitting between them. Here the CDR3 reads CASSQGRYEQFF. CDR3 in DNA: TGTGCCAGCAGCCAAGGGCGCTATGAGCAGTTCTTC.

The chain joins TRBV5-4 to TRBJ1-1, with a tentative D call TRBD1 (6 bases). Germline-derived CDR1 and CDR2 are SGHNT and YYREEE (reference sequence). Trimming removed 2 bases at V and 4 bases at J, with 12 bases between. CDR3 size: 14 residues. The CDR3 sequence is CASSFHRVGTEAFF. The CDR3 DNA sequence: TGTGCCAGCAGCTTCCACAGGGTCGGCACTGAAGCTTTCTTT.

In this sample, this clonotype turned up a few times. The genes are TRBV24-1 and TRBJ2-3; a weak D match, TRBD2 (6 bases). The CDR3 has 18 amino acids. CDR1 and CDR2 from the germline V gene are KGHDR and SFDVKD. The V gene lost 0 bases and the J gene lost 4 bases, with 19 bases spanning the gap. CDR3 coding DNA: TGTGCCACCAGTGATTTGCAAAAGGGTGCGGGAACGGCAGATACGCAGTATTTT. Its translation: CATSDLQKGAGTADTQYF.

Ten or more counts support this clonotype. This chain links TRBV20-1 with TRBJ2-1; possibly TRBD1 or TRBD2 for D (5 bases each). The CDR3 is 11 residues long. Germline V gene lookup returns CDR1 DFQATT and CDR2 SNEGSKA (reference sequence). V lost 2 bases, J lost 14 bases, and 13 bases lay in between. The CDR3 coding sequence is TGCAGTGCTAGACCCCGGGGCCCCGAGTTCTTC. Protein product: CSARPRGPEFF.

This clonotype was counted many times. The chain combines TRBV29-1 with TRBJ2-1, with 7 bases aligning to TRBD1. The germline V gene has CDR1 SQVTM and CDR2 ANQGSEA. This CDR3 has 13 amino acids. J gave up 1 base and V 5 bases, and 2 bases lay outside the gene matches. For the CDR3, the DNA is TGCAGCGTTTGCAGGGGGTCCTACAATGAGCAGTTCTTC. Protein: CSVCRGSYNEQFF.

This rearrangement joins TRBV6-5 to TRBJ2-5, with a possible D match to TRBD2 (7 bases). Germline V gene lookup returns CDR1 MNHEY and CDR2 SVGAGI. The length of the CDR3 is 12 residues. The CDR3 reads CAVRGGRGTQYF. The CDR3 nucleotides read TGTGCGGTCAGGGGCGGGAGAGGGACCCAGTACTTC.

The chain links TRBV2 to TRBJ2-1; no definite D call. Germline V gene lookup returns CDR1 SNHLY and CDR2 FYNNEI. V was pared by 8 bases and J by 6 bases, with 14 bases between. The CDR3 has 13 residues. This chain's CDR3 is CASETGQVNEQFF. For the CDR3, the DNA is TGTGCCAGCGAAACGGGTCAGGTCAATGAGCAGTTCTTC.

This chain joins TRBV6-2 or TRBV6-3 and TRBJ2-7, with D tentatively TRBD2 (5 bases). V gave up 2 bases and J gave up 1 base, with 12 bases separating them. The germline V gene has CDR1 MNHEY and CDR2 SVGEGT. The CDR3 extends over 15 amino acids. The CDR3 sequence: CASSYQLSGSYEQYF. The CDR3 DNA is TGTGCCAGCAGTTACCAGTTATCGGGGTCCTACGAGCAGTACTTC.

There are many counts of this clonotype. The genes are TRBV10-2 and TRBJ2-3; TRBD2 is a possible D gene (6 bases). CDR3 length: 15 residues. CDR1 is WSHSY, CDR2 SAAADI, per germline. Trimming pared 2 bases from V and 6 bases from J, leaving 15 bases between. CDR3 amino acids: CASSEPGGKSDTQYF. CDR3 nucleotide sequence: TGCGCCAGCAGTGAGCCCGGCGGGAAATCGGATACGCAGTATTTT.

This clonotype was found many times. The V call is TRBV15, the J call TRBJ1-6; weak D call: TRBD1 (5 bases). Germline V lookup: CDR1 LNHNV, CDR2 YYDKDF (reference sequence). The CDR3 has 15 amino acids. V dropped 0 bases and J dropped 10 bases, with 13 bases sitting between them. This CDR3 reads CATSRDRAGRSPLHF. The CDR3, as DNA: TGTGCCACCAGCAGAGACCGAGCAGGGAGATCACCCCTCCACTTT.

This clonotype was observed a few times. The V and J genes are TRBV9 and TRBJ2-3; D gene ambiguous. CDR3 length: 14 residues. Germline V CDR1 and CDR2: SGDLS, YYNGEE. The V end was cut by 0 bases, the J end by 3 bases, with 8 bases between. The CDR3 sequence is CASSVGGDTDTQYF. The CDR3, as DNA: TGTGCCAGCAGCGTAGGAGGTGATACAGATACGCAGTATTTT.

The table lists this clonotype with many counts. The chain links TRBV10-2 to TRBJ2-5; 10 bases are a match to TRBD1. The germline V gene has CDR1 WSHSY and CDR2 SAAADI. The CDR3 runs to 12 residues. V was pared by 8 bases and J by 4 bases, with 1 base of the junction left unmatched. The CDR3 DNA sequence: TGCGCCAGCTGGGACAGGGGAGAGACCCAGTACTTC. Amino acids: CASWDRGETQYF.

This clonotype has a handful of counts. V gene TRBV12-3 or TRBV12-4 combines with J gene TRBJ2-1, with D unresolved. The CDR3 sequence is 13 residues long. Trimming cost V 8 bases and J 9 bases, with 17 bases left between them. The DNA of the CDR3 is TGTGCCAGCTCTCTACAGACCCTGGGTGAGCAGTTCTTC. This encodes CASSLQTLGEQFF.

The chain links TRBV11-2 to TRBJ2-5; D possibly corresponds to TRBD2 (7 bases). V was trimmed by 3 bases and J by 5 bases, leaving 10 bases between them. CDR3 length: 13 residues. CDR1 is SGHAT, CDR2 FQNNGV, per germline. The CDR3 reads CASSFPGGETQYF. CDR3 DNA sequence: TGTGCCAGCAGCTTCCCGGGGGGCGAGACCCAGTACTTC.

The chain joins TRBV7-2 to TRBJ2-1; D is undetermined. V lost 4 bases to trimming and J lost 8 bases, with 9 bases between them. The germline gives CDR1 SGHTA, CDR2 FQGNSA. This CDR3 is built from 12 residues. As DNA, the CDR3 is TGTGCCAGCAGCTCCCACAGACATGAGCAGTTCTTC. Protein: CASSSHRHEQFF. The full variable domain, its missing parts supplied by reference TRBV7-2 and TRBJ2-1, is GAGVSQSPSNKVTEKGKDVELRCDPISGHTALYWYRQSLGQGLEFLIYFQGNSAPDKSGLPSDRFSAERTGGSVSTLTIQRTQQEDSAVYLCASSSHRHEQFFGPGTRLTVL.

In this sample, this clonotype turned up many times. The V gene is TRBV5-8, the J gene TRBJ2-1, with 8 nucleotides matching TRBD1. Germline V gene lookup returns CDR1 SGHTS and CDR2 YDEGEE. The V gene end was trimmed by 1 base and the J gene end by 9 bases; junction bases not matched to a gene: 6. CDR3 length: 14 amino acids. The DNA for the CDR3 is TGTGCCAGCAGCTTGTTGGGACAGGTTATTGAGCAGTTCTTC. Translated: CASSLLGQVIEQFF.

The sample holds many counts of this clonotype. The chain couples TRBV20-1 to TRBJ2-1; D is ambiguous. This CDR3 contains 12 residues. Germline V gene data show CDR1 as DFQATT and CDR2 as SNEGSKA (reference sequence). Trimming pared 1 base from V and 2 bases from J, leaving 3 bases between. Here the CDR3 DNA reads TGCAGTGCTAGAGCTACCTACAATGAGCAGTTCTTC. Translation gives CSARATYNEQFF.

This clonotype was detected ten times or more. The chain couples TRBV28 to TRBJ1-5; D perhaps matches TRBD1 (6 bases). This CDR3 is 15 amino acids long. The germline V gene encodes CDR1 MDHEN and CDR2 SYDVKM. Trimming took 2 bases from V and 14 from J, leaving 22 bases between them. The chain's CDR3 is CASSLLNGGTRLEHF. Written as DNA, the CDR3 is TGTGCCAGCAGTTTACTTAATGGCGGGACACGCTTGGAGCATTTT.

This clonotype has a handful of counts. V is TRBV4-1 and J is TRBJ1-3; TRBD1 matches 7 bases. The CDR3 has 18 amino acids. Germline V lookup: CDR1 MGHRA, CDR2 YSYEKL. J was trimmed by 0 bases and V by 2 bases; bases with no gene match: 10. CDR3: CASSQFGTAFLSGNTIYF. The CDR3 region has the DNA TGCGCCAGCAGCCAATTTGGGACAGCCTTTCTCTCTGGAAACACCATATATTTT.

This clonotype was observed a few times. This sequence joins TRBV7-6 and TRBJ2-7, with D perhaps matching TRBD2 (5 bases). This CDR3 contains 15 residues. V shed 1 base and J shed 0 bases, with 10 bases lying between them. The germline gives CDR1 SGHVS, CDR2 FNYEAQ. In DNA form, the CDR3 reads TGTGCCAGCAGCTTAGAAGCGGAGCCCTCCTACGAGCAGTACTTC. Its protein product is CASSLEAEPSYEQYF.

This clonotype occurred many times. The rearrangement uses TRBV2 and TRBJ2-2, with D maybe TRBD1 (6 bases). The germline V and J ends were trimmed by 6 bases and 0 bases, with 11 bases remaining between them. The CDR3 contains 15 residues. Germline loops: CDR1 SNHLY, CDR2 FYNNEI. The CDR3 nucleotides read TGTGCCAGCAGGGCGACAGGCGCGAACACCGGGGAGCTGTTTTTT. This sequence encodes CASRATGANTGELFF. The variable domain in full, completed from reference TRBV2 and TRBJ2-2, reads EPEVTQTPSHQVTQMGQEVILRCVPISNHLYFYWYRQILGQKVEFLVSFYNNEISEKSEIFDDQFSVERPDGSNFTLKIRSTKLEDSAMYFCASRATGANTGELFFGEGSRLTVL.

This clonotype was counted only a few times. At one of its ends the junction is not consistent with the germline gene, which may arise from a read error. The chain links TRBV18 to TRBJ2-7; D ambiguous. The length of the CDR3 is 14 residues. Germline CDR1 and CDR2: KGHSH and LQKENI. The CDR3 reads CTSSPRTLPDEQYF. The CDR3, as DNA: TGTACCAGCTCACCCCGGACCCTTCCCGACGAGCAGTACTTC.

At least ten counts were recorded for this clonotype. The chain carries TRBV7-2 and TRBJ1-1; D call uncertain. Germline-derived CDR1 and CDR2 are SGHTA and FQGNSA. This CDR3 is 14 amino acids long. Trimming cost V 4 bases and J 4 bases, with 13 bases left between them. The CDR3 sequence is CASSSHGGSTEAFF. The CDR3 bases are TGTGCCAGCAGCTCCCACGGCGGGAGCACTGAAGCTTTCTTT.

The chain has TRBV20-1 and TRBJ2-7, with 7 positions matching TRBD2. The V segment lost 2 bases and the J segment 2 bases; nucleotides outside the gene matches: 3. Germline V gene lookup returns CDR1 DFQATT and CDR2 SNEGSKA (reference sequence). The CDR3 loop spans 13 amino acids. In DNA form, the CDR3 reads TGCAGTGCTAGATCGGGACTAACCTACGAGCAGTACTTC. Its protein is CSARSGLTYEQYF.

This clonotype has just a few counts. The CDR3 loop is CSVALGTGNTGELFF. The CDR3, as DNA: TGCAGCGTTGCCCTCGGGACGGGGAACACCGGGGAGCTGTTTTTT. The chain has TRBV29-1 and TRBJ2-2; D is tentatively TRBD1 or TRBD2 (5 bases each). This CDR3 is built from 15 residues. The V and J ends lost 4 bases and 1 base respectively, with 13 bases between them. The V gene's germline CDR1 is SQVTM and CDR2 ANQGSEA.